A single sample gave rise to the 12 T cell receptor beta chains below, sequenced in a study of CD8 T cells in Susac syndrome (dated by TCRdb to about 2019). The library relied on the immunoSEQ multiplex PCR assay. RNA was extracted with the RNeasy kit and roughly 0.45 to 1 ug was reverse transcribed using random hexamers. TCRdb ran its own pipeline on the public reads, namely fastp trimming at Q25 and MiXCR clone calling, and kept in-frame beta chains. Identical CDR3 proteins give one entry, which carries the most common genes and DNA. Recorded for this sample are around 270,000 distinct CDR3 sequences; 89% of them occurred a single time. The top ten constitute around 0.18% of the sample. Sequenced: CD8+ T cells from PBMCs. Every receptor here comes from a human donor with multiple sclerosis.

The V call is TRBV7-9, the J call TRBJ2-5, with D perhaps TRBD1 or TRBD2 (7 bases each). The CDR3 loop spans 16 amino acids. CDR1 and CDR2 from the germline V gene are SEHNR and FQNEAQ (reference sequence). The V and J ends lost 5 bases and 2 bases respectively, with 18 bases between them. The CDR3 here is CASSPREGALQETQYF. CDR3 nucleotides: TGTGCCAGCAGCCCTAGGGAGGGGGCGTTACAAGAGACCCAGTACTTC.

This chain uses TRBV20-1 with TRBJ2-5, with a possible D match to TRBD2 (5 bases). This CDR3 has 15 amino acids. CDR1 DFQATT and CDR2 SNEGSKA come from the germline V gene (reference sequence). With 0 bases removed from V and 2 bases from J, the gap between germline ends came to 13 bases. For the CDR3, the DNA is TGCAGTGCTAGAGAGACCAGGACTCAACAAGAGACCCAGTACTTC. This translates into CSARETRTQQETQYF.

The gene calls are TRBV13 and TRBJ2-5; TRBD2 agrees at 9 bases. The J segment lost 5 bases and the V segment lost 3 bases, leaving 7 bases of the junction unmatched. Germline-derived CDR1 and CDR2 are PRHDT and FYEKMQ (reference sequence). This CDR3 spans 15 amino acids. CDR3 sequence reads: CASSLSGGTGETQYF. The CDR3 DNA reads as TGTGCCAGCAGCTTGAGCGGGGGGACGGGGGAGACCCAGTACTTC.

The rearrangement uses TRBV7-9 and TRBJ2-1; D might be TRBD2 (6 bases). The CDR3 consists of 15 residues. Germline loops: CDR1 SEHNR, CDR2 FQNEAQ (reference sequence). V lost 3 bases, J lost 7 bases, and 16 bases lay in between. This chain's CDR3 is CASSFGSPPINEQFF. For the CDR3, the DNA is TGTGCCAGCAGCTTCGGGAGCCCCCCAATAAATGAGCAGTTCTTC.

This chain joins TRBV12-3 or TRBV12-4 and TRBJ2-5; perhaps TRBD1 as D (6 bases). V gave up 3 bases and J gave up 4 bases, with 9 bases separating them. This CDR3 has 13 amino acids. The CDR3 reads CASSLSGAETQYF. In nucleotides, the CDR3 is TGTGCCAGCAGTTTGTCAGGGGCAGAGACCCAGTACTTC.

This chain joins TRBV6-5 and TRBJ1-2; TRBD1 is a possible D gene (6 bases). Per germline, CDR1 MNHEY and CDR2 SVGAGI. V shed 0 bases and J shed 2 bases, with 19 bases lying between them. The CDR3 sequence is 18 residues long. The CDR3 here is CASSYSMGGLRENYGYTF. The CDR3 coding sequence is TGTGCCAGCAGTTACTCGATGGGGGGGCTGCGGGAGAACTATGGCTACACCTTC.

The chain joins TRBV9 to TRBJ1-1; tentative D call: TRBD1 (6 bases). Germline loops: CDR1 SGDLS, CDR2 YYNGEE. Trimming removed 3 bases from V and 8 bases from J, with 11 bases in between. This CDR3 contains 12 residues. The chain's CDR3 is CASSAIGTEAFF. The DNA of the CDR3 is TGTGCCAGCAGCGCCATAGGGACAGAAGCTTTCTTT.

This sequence joins TRBV28 and TRBJ2-7; 10 nucleotides agree with TRBD2. The germline V gene has CDR1 MDHEN and CDR2 SYDVKM. The J segment lost 4 bases and the V segment lost 6 bases, leaving 27 bases of the junction unmatched. This CDR3 has 21 residues. This CDR3 reads CASSRMVVRDPERGGLYEQYF. CDR3 DNA: TGTGCCAGCAGCCGAATGGTAGTAAGGGATCCAGAGCGGGGGGGCCTGTACGAGCAGTACTTC.

The chain employs TRBV7-9 and TRBJ2-1; a weak D match, TRBD1 (6 bases). V lost 7 bases and J 6 bases, leaving 10 bases between the germline ends. The CDR3 runs to 12 residues. CDR1 is SEHNR, CDR2 FQNEAQ, per germline (reference sequence). In DNA, the CDR3 is TGTGCCAGCACGCTACAGGGCAATGAGCAGTTCTTC. It specifies CASTLQGNEQFF.

Notes on this clonotype: The junction does not match germline at one end; this may be a read error. The gene calls are TRBV7-9 and TRBJ2-1; no definite D call. The CDR3 sequence is 14 residues long. The V gene's germline CDR1 is SEHNR and CDR2 FQNEAQ (reference sequence). The CDR3 spells CASSLADSYSEQFF. In DNA form, the CDR3 reads TGTGCCAGCAGCTTGGCAGATTCCTACAGTGAGCAGTTCTTC.

V usage is TRBV6-1 and J usage is TRBJ1-2; the D gene is possibly TRBD1 (6 bases). With 7 bases removed from V and 6 bases from J, the gap between germline ends came to 15 bases. CDR1 is MNHNS and CDR2 is SASEGT in the germline V gene. This CDR3 is 13 amino acids long. The CDR3 DNA follows: TGTGCCAGCACCGCCCAAGGGGGGAATGGCTACACCTTC. Encoded protein: CASTAQGGNGYTF.

This clonotype was recorded only once. The chain couples TRBV27 to TRBJ2-1; no clear D. CDR1 MNHEY and CDR2 SMNVEV come from the germline V gene (reference sequence). The CDR3 runs 13 residues. Trimming shortened V by 8 bases and J by 5 bases, and 13 bases separated the two germline ends. In DNA form, the CDR3 reads TGTGCCAGCTCGGACCCGTTGAACAATGAGCAGTTCTTC. Protein: CASSDPLNNEQFF.